Listed below are T cell receptor beta chains from one sample, sequenced in a study of breast tumors, draining lymph nodes, adjacent tissues. TCRdb fed the multiplex PCR reads into MiXCR, producing one record per CDR3 protein. The sample shows some 200,000 distinct CDR3 sequences, approximately 30% of them seen only once. Sequencing input: axillary lymph node tissue. These receptors were collected from a female donor with breast cancer. Some clones in this sample may be carry-over from other donors' samples. Both conserved end residues are part of each CDR3. The order of the fields is clone size, V gene, D gene, CDR3 length, J gene, CDR3 DNA, CDR3 protein. D genes are given only for firm matches. Some rows have no size entry. The others give once, few or many, or a class for an expanded clone.

abundance: -
v_gene: TRBV27
d_gene: TRBD1
len: 15
j_gene: TRBJ2-5
CDR3nt: TGTGCCAGCATGGGTAACGGGACAGAGGGGTCAACCCAGTACTTC
CDR3aa: CASMGNGTEGSTQYF

abundance: -
v_gene: TRBV14
d_gene: TRBD2
len: 17
j_gene: TRBJ2-5
CDR3nt: TGTGCCAGCAGCTCCCAAGCGGGGAGGGAAGGATGGGAGACCCAGTACTTC
CDR3aa: CASSSQAGREGWETQYF

abundance: many
v_gene: TRBV6-6
d_gene: -
len: 16
j_gene: TRBJ2-6
CDR3nt: TGTGCCAGCAGTTACGGCCCGGGGGTCGGGGCCAACGTCCTGACTTTC
CDR3aa: CASSYGPGVGANVLTF

abundance: -
v_gene: TRBV18
d_gene: -
len: 15
j_gene: TRBJ1-5
CDR3nt: TGTGCCAGCTCACCACAGGGCCATGGCAATCAGCCCCAGCATTTT
CDR3aa: CASSPQGHGNQPQHF

abundance: many
v_gene: TRBV19
d_gene: TRBD1
len: 17
j_gene: TRBJ2-5
CDR3nt: TGTGCCAGTAGTATATCCCCGGGACAGGCCATGGGGGAGACCCAGTACTTC
CDR3aa: CASSISPGQAMGETQYF

abundance: -
v_gene: TRBV6-1
d_gene: -
len: 13
j_gene: TRBJ2-7
CDR3nt: TGTGCCAGCAGTGAGACGACTGCCTACGGGCAGTACTTC
CDR3aa: CASSETTAYGQYF

abundance: -
v_gene: TRBV7-2
d_gene: -
len: 18
j_gene: TRBJ2-3
CDR3nt: TGTGCCAGCAGCTCCAAGGCCGGGACAGGGAGCGGGAGAGATACGCAGTATTTT
CDR3aa: CASSSKAGTGSGRDTQYF

abundance: few
v_gene: TRBV4-2
d_gene: -
len: 15
j_gene: TRBJ1-5
CDR3nt: TGTACCAGCAGCCAAGAGGGAGGGGTTATTCAGCCCCAGCATTTT
CDR3aa: CTSSQEGGVIQPQHF

abundance: -
v_gene: TRBV27
d_gene: -
len: 15
j_gene: TRBJ2-7
CDR3nt: TGTGCCAGCAGTTTAACCCAGGACAGCGCCTACGAGCAGTACTTC
CDR3aa: CASSLTQDSAYEQYF

abundance: many
v_gene: TRBV4-1
d_gene: -
len: 15
j_gene: TRBJ2-7
CDR3nt: TGCGCCAGCAGCCAAGAGAGAGGACCATCCTACGAGCAGTACTTC
CDR3aa: CASSQERGPSYEQYF

abundance: -
v_gene: TRBV10-2
d_gene: -
len: 14
j_gene: TRBJ1-2
CDR3nt: TGCGCCAGCAGTGAACCTAGCGGGGACTATGGCTACACCTTC
CDR3aa: CASSEPSGDYGYTF

abundance: -
v_gene: TRBV7-8
d_gene: TRBD2
len: 16
j_gene: TRBJ2-3
CDR3nt: TGTGCCAGCAGCCCCCGGACTAGCGGCTCCTACAATGAGCAGTATTTT
CDR3aa: CASSPRTSGSYNEQYF

abundance: -
v_gene: TRBV15
d_gene: -
len: 16
j_gene: TRBJ2-2
CDR3nt: TGTGCCACCAGCAGAGCTGTCGGCACAAACACCGGGGAGCTGTTTTTT
CDR3aa: CATSRAVGTNTGELFF

abundance: many
v_gene: TRBV18
d_gene: -
len: 15
j_gene: TRBJ1-6
CDR3nt: TGTGCCAGCTCACCCTCCAGGGGCGGGAATTCACCCCTCCACTTT
CDR3aa: CASSPSRGGNSPLHF

abundance: many
v_gene: TRBV20-1
d_gene: -
len: 10
j_gene: TRBJ2-3
CDR3nt: TGCAGTGCTAGGGCAGATACGCAGTATTTT
CDR3aa: CSARADTQYF

abundance: many
v_gene: TRBV7-8
d_gene: -
len: 15
j_gene: TRBJ1-3
CDR3nt: TGTGCCAGCAGCTTACACAGGGCTTCAGGAAACACCATATATTTT
CDR3aa: CASSLHRASGNTIYF

abundance: many
v_gene: TRBV20-1
d_gene: TRBD2
len: 13
j_gene: TRBJ2-7
CDR3nt: TGCAGTGCTAGGTCCGGGAGGGACCTCGAGCAGTACTTC
CDR3aa: CSARSGRDLEQYF

abundance: few
v_gene: TRBV20-1
d_gene: -
len: 15
j_gene: TRBJ2-2
CDR3nt: TGCAGTGCTAGAAGGGGACCATCCGTCACCGGGGAGCTGTTTTTT
CDR3aa: CSARRGPSVTGELFF

abundance: -
v_gene: TRBV7-8
d_gene: -
len: 15
j_gene: TRBJ1-3
CDR3nt: TGTGCCAGCAGCCCGGGAGAGAGATCCGGAAACACCATATATTTT
CDR3aa: CASSPGERSGNTIYF

abundance: many
v_gene: TRBV12-3/TRBV12-4
d_gene: TRBD2
len: 14
j_gene: TRBJ2-7
CDR3nt: TGTGCCAGCTCGCTCGGGAGGAGCTCCTACGAGCAGTACTTC
CDR3aa: CASSLGRSSYEQYF

abundance: -
v_gene: TRBV9
d_gene: -
len: 14
j_gene: TRBJ1-1
CDR3nt: TGTGCCAGCAGCCCCTATCACGGTTTCACTGAAGCTTTCTTT
CDR3aa: CASSPYHGFTEAFF

abundance: many
v_gene: TRBV5-6
d_gene: -
len: 15
j_gene: TRBJ2-1
CDR3nt: TGTGCCAGCAGCTCCACTCGGGCAGGGAGGAATGAGCAGTTCTTC
CDR3aa: CASSSTRAGRNEQFF